A single sample gave rise to the 10 T cell receptor beta chains below, sequenced in a study of shared T cell receptors in the human thymus. Profiled with immunoSEQ multiplex PCR; TCRdb holds only in-frame clones, not every one. Here the sample spans 500,000 to 850,000 clones, approximately 89% being singletons. These data are also associated with another study on human thymus T cells.

Sequencing used thymocytes. The receptors stem from a boy younger than two with a congenital heart defect.

The CDR3 DNA sequence: TGTGCCACCAGCAGAGATCGCAGGAGGCACCTCTGGGGCTACACCTTC. It encodes CATSRDRRRHLWGYTF. The genes are TRBV15 and TRBJ1-2; D not resolved. Trimming pared 0 bases from V and 8 bases from J, leaving 19 bases between. The CDR3 is made up of 16 amino acids. The germline V gene has CDR1 LNHNV and CDR2 YYDKDF (reference sequence). The entire variable domain, with the rest obtained from reference TRBV15 and TRBJ1-2, is as follows: DAMVIQNPRYQVTQFGKPVTLSCSQTLNHNVMYWYQQKSSQAPKLLFHYYDKDFNNEADTPDNFQSRRPNTSFCFLDIRSPGLGDTAMYLCATSRDRRRHLWGYTFGSGTRLTVV.

This clone has just one count. The gene calls are TRBV5-6 and TRBJ2-3; 7 bases are shared with TRBD2. The CDR3 consists of 15 residues. J gave up 3 bases and V 3 bases, and 7 bases lay outside the gene matches. Germline CDR1 and CDR2: SGHDT and YYEEEE. CDR3 in DNA: TGTGCCAGCAGCTCAGGACTAGTGAGGACAGATACGCAGTATTTT. Protein sequence: CASSSGLVRTDTQYF.

This chain connects TRBV25-1 to TRBJ2-3; a possible D gene is TRBD1 (6 bases). CDR3 size: 16 residues. The germline V gene encodes CDR1 MGHDK and CDR2 SYGVNS. V gave up 3 bases and J gave up 3 bases, with 16 bases separating them. The CDR3: CASSEQTQGRTDTQYF. CDR3 nucleotides: TGTGCCAGCAGTGAGCAGACACAGGGAAGGACAGATACGCAGTATTTT.

This sequence joins TRBV13 and TRBJ2-3, with TRBD2 identical over 9 bases. Germline loops: CDR1 PRHDT, CDR2 FYEKMQ (reference sequence). The CDR3 has 16 amino acids. Trimming took 5 bases from V and 5 from J; bases not matched to a gene: 11. In nucleotides, the CDR3 is TGTGCCAGCAGCGCAGCGTTAGCGGGGGAAGTAGATACGCAGTATTTT. It encodes CASSAALAGEVDTQYF.

V and J are TRBV7-9 and TRBJ1-1; 8 bases line up with TRBD1. Germline loops: CDR1 SEHNR, CDR2 FQNEAQ (reference sequence). Germline trimming cut 4 bases from V and 7 bases from J; bases unmatched to any gene: 5. CDR3 length: 13 residues. DNA of the CDR3: TGTGCCAGCAGCTCAGGGGGCTTCTATGAAGCTTTCTTT. Amino acids: CASSSGGFYEAFF.

The rearrangement uses TRBV5-1 and TRBJ2-2, with a possible D match to TRBD2 (6 bases). V gave up 1 base and J gave up 3 bases, with 10 bases separating them. CDR1 and CDR2 (germline): SGHRS, YFSETQ. This CDR3 is built from 15 residues. CDR3 in DNA: TGCGCCAGCAGCTTGCCGGGGGAGGACACCGGGGAGCTGTTTTTT. Protein product: CASSLPGEDTGELFF.

The CDR3 spells CASSPGLAGTTDTQYF. CDR3 nucleotide sequence: TGTGCCAGCAGCCCAGGACTAGCGGGGACCACAGATACGCAGTATTTT. The chain recombines TRBV7-3 with TRBJ2-3; 12 bases align to TRBD2. There are 16 residues in the CDR3. V trimming: 5 bases; J trimming: 2 bases; junction bases outside the gene matches: 5. The germline gives CDR1 SGHTA, CDR2 FQGTGA.

This chain joins TRBV29-1 and TRBJ2-7, with D possibly matching TRBD1 (6 bases). Germline CDR1 and CDR2: SQVTM and ANQGSEA. V was clipped by 4 bases and J by 6 bases, with 13 bases between them. The CDR3 is made up of 12 amino acids. The CDR3 DNA follows: TGCAGCGTTGTTCCCAGGGGCGGCGAGCAGTACTTC. It specifies CSVVPRGGEQYF.

V gene TRBV28 combines with J gene TRBJ1-2; possibly TRBD1 for D (5 bases). The CDR3 consists of 13 residues. The germline V and J ends were trimmed by 6 bases and 8 bases, with 16 bases remaining between them. Germline lookup yields CDR1 MDHEN and CDR2 SYDVKM. CDR3 bases: TGTGCCAGCAGCAGGGAGGGACGAACAGGCTACACCTTC. Its translation is CASSREGRTGYTF.

This rearrangement joins TRBV15 to TRBJ2-3, with 8 bases fitting TRBD2. This CDR3 is 17 amino acids long. Germline V gives CDR1 LNHNV, CDR2 YYDKDF (reference sequence). V shed 3 bases, J shed 2 bases, and the junction held 10 bases outside the gene matches. DNA for the CDR3: TGTGCCACCAGCAGCGGGACTAGGGGCCTTAACACAGATACGCAGTATTTT. Its protein is CATSSGTRGLNTDTQYF.